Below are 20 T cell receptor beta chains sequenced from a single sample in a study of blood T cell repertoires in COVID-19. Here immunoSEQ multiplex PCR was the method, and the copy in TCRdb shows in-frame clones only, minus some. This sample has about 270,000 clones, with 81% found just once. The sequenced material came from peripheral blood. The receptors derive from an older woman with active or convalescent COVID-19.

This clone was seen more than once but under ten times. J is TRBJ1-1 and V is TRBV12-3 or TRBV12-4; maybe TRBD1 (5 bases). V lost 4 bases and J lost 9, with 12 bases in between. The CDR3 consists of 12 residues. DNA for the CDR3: TGTGCCAGCAGTTGGGCGGGGCAGCAAGCTTTCTTT. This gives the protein CASSWAGQQAFF.

The DNA for the CDR3 is TGTGCCAGCAGTTTGAGGAGGACGAGAATGGAAAAACTGTTTTTT. This sequence encodes CASSLRRTRMEKLFF. This rearrangement joins TRBV27 to TRBJ1-4; D is unclear. The length of the CDR3 is 15 residues. The germline CDR1 and CDR2 sequences are MNHEY and SMNVEV (reference sequence). The ends were cut back, 3 bases at V and 8 bases at J, with 16 bases in the middle.

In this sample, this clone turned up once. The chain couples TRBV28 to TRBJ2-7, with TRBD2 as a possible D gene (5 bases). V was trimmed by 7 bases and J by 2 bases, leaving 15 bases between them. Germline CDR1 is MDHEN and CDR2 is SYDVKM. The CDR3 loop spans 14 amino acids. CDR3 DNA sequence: TGTGCCAGCAACCAAGAGGGCAATCCCTACGAGCAGTACTTC. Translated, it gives CASNQEGNPYEQYF.

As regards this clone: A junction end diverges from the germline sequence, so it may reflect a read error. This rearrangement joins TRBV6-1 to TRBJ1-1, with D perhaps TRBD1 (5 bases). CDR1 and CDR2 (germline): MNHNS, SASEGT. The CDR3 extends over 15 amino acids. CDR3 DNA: TGTGCCAGCAGGGAAGACAGCCTCGCGAACACTGAAGCTTTCTTT. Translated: CASREDSLANTEAFF.

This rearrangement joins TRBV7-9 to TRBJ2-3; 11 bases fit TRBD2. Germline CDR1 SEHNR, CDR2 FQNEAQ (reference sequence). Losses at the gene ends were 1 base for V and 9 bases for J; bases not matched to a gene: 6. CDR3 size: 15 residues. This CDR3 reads CASSLVVAGGFTQYF. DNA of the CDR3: TGTGCCAGCAGCTTAGTGGTAGCGGGGGGGTTCACGCAGTATTTT.

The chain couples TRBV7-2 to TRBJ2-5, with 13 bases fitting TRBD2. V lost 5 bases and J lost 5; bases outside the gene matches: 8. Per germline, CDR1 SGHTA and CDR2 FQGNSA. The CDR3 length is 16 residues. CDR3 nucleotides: TGTGCCAGCAGCCTCGGACTAGCGGGGGCGGGGGAGACCCAGTACTTC. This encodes CASSLGLAGAGETQYF.

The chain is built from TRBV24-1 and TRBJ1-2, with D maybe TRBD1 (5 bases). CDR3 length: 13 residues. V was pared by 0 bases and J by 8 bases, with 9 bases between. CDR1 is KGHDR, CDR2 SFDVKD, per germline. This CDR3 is CATSDLSGRGYTF. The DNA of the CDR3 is TGTGCCACCAGTGATTTGTCAGGGCGAGGCTACACCTTC.

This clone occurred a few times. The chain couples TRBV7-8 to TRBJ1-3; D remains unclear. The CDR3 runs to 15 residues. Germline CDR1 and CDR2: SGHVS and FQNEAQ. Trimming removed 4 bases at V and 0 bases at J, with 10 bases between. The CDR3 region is CASSYPPGSGNTIYF. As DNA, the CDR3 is TGTGCCAGCAGCTACCCCCCAGGCTCTGGAAACACCATATATTTT.

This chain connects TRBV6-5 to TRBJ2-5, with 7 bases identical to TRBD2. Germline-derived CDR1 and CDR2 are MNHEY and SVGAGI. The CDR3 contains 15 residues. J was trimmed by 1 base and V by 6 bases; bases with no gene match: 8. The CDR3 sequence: CASSNSGGTQETQYF. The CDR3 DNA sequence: TGTGCCAGCAGCAACTCCGGGGGGACCCAAGAGACCCAGTACTTC.

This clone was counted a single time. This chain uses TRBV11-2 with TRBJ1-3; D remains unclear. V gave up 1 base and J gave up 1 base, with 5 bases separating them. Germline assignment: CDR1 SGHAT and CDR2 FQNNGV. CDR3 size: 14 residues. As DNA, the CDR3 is TGTGCCAGCAGCTTAGCGTTTTCTGGAAACACCATATATTTT. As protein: CASSLAFSGNTIYF.

DNA of the CDR3: TGTGCCAGCAGTGAGTTGCTTCTTTCGGGGGGGCAGCCCCAGCATTTT. It translates to CASSELLLSGGQPQHF. The chain has TRBV6-1 and TRBJ1-5; a weak D match, TRBD1 (5 bases). The germline V gene encodes CDR1 MNHNS and CDR2 SASEGT. V was trimmed by 3 bases and J by 7 bases, leaving 19 bases between them. CDR3 length: 16 amino acids.

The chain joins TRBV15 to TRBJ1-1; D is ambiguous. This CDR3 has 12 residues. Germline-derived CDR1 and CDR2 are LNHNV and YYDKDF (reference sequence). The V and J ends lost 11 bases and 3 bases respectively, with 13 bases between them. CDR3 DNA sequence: TGTGCCGCTCGCGCGGAATACACTGAAGCTTTCTTT. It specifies CAARAEYTEAFF.

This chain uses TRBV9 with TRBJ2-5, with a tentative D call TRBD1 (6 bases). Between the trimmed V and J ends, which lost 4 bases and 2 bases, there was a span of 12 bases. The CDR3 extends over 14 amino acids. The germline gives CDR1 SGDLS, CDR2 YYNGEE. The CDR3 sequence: CASSSSQGQETQYF. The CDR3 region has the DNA TGTGCCAGCAGCTCAAGTCAGGGGCAAGAGACCCAGTACTTC.

As DNA, the CDR3 is TGTGCCAGCAGCCCCGGACAGGGGAGCTCCTACGAGCAGTACTTC. It translates to CASSPGQGSSYEQYF. The chain uses TRBV7-7 and TRBJ2-7; 9 nucleotides line up with TRBD1. This CDR3 spans 15 amino acids. Germline trimming cut 5 bases from V and 0 bases from J; bases unmatched to any gene: 5. CDR1 is SSHAT, CDR2 FNYEAQ, per germline (reference sequence). Full variable domain (outside the CDR3, taken from reference TRBV7-7 and TRBJ2-7): GAGVSQSPRYKVTKRGQDVTLRCDPISSHATLYWYQQALGQGPEFLTYFNYEAQPDKSGLPSDRFSAERPEGSISTLTIQRTEQRDSAMYRCASSPGQGSSYEQYFGPGTRLTVT.

The CDR3 sequence: CASSQEELWGGADNEQFF. In DNA form, the CDR3 reads TGCGCCAGCAGCCAAGAAGAGCTATGGGGGGGGGCGGACAATGAGCAGTTCTTC. The chain has TRBV4-1 and TRBJ2-1; perhaps TRBD2 as D (7 bases). Trimming took off 0 bases at V and 5 bases at J, with 20 bases between the two ends. CDR3 length: 18 residues. Germline V CDR1 and CDR2: MGHRA, YSYEKL.

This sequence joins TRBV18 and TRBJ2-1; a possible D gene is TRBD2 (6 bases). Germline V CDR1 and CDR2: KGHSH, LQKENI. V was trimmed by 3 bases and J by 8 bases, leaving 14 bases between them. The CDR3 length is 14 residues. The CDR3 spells CASSPGRTTDEQFF. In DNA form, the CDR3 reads TGTGCCAGCTCACCTGGGCGGACTACCGATGAGCAGTTCTTC.

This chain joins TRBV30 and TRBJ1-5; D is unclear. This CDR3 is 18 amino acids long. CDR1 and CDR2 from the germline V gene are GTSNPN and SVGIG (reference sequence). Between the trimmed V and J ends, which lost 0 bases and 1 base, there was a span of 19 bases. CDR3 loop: CAWSVRYGGEGSNQPQHF. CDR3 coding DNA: TGTGCCTGGAGTGTAAGGTATGGCGGGGAGGGAAGCAATCAGCCCCAGCATTTT.

The CDR3 here is CASSSRVATNEKLFF. The CDR3 region has the DNA TGTGCCAGCAGCTCTCGGGTTGCAACTAATGAAAAACTGTTTTTT. The gene calls are TRBV9 and TRBJ1-4; D call uncertain. V was trimmed by 4 bases and J by 0 bases, leaving 10 bases between them. CDR3 length equals 15 residues. Germline CDR1 SGDLS, CDR2 YYNGEE.

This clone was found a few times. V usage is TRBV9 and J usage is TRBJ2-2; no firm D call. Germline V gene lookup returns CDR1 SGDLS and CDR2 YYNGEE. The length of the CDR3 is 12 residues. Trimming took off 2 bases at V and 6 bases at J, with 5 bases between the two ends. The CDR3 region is CASSVNSGELFF. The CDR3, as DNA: TGTGCCAGCAGCGTTAATTCCGGGGAGCTGTTTTTT.

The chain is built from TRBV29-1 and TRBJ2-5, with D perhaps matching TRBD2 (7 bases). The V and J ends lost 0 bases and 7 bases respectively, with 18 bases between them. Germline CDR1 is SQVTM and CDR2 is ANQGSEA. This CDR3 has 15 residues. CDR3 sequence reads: CSVEDLGGGAGTQYF. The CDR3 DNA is TGCAGCGTTGAAGATCTTGGAGGGGGGGCCGGGACCCAGTACTTC.